This T cell receptor (beta chain) is from a study of tumor-infiltrating lymphocytes in primary liver carcinoma. At least ten counts were recorded for this clonotype. In addition to blood RNA drawn from unsorted whole blood, germline DNA was extracted. Germline V gives CDR1 SQVTM, CDR2 ANQGSEA. With 5 bases clipped from V and 3 bases from J, the junction kept 8 bases outside the gene matches. This CDR3 region has 14 residues. Constant-region priming of roughly 490 ng total RNA yielded TCR beta cDNA. Three nested multiplex PCR rounds, a slightly modified ARM-PCR method, built the TCR beta libraries. Forward primers for TRBV1-TRBV30 and a C-beta reverse primer served the first two PCR rounds, at 10 cycles each. In TCRdb, the multiplex PCR reads were re-called with MiXCR into one record per CDR3 protein. This table has approximately 330,000 distinct CDR3 sequences, about two thirds appearing once.

Sequencing used peripheral blood. This clonotype was sampled from a man between 40 and 49 years old with primary liver carcinoma and hepatitis B virus infection. The rearrangement uses TRBV29-1 and TRBJ1-1; the match to TRBD1 covers 8 bases. The CDR3 DNA sequence: TGCAGCGTTACTCCACCGGGACAGGACACTGAAGCTTTCTTT. Its protein product is CSVTPPGQDTEAFF.